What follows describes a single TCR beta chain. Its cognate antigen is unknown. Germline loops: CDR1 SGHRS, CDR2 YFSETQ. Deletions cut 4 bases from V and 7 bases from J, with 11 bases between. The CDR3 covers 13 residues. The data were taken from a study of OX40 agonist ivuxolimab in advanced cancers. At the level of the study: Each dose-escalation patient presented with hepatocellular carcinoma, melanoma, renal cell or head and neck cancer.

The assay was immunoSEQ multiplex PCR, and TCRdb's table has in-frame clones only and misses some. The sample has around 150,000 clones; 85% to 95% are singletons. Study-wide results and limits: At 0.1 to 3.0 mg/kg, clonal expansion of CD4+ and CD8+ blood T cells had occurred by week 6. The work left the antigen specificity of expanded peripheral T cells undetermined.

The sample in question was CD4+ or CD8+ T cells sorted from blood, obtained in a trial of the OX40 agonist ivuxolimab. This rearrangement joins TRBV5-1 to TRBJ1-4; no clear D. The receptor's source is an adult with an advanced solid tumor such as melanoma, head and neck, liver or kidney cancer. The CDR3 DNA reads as TGCGCCAGCAGCCCGGACCGGGGTGAAAAACTGTTTTTT. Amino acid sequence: CASSPDRGEKLFF.